This TCR beta chain was identified in a study of control samples from healthy donors and cancer patients. The CDR3 consists of 13 residues. Germline CDR1 reads LNHDA; CDR2 reads SQIVND (reference sequence). The ends lost 4 bases at V and 6 bases at J; junction bases unmatched: 1. TCRdb keeps only in-frame clones here, not all; method: immunoSEQ multiplex PCR. The repertoire holds 100,000 or so clones, with roughly 91% as singletons. The chain joins TRBV19 to TRBJ2-3; 10 nucleotides agree with TRBD2. Sequenced: blood. The TCR was taken from a man aged 25-45 years in good health. The CDR3 here is CASSTLAGDTQYF. DNA for the CDR3: TGTGCCAGTAGTACACTAGCGGGGGATACGCAGTATTTT.